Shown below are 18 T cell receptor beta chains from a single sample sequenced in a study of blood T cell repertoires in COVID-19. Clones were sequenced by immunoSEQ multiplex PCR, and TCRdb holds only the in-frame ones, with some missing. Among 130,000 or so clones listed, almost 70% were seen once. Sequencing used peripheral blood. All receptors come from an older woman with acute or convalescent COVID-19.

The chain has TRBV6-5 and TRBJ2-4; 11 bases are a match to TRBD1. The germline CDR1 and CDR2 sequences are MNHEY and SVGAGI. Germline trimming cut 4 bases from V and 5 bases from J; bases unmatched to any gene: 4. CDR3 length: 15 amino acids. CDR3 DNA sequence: TGTGCCAGCAGTTCGGGACAGGGGGTGCAAAACATTCAGTACTTC. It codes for CASSSGQGVQNIQYF.

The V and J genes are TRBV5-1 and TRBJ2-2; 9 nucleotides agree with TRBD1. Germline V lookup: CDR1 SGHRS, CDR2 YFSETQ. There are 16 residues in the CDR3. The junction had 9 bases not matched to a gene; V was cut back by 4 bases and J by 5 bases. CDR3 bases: TGCGCCAGCAGCCCGGATGGACAGGGGAATACCGGGGAGCTGTTTTTT. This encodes CASSPDGQGNTGELFF.

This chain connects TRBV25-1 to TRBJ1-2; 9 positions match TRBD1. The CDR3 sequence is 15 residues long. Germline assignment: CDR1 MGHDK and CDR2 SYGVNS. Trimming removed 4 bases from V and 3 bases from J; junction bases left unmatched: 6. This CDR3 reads CASSAGQGLDYGYTF. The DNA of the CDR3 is TGTGCCAGCAGTGCGGGACAGGGCTTGGACTATGGCTACACCTTC.

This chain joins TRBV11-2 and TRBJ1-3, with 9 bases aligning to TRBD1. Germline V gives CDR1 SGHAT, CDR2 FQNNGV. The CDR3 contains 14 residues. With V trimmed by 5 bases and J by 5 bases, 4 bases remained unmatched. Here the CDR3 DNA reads TGTGCCAGCAGCGAGGACAGGGGTAGAAACACCATATATTTT. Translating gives CASSEDRGRNTIYF.

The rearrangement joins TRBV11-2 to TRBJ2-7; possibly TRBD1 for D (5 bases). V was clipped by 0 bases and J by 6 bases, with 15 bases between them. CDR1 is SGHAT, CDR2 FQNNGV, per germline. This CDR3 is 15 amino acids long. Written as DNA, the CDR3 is TGTGCCAGCAGCTTAGAGATGGCAGGGTCTACCGAGCAGTACTTC. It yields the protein CASSLEMAGSTEQYF.

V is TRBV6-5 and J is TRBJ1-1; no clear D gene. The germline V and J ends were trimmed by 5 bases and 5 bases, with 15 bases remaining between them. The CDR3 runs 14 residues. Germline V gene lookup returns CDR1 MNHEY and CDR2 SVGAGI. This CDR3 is CASSLAGYSTEAFF. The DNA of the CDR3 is TGTGCCAGCAGTCTAGCAGGTTATAGTACTGAAGCTTTCTTT.

In nucleotides, the CDR3 is TGTGCCAGCAGCCGGAGCAGGGGGCCGGAGGAGCAGTACTTC. As protein: CASSRSRGPEEQYF. The chain has TRBV6-6 and TRBJ2-7; the match to TRBD1 covers 8 bases. Germline CDR1 is MNHNY and CDR2 is SVGAGI (reference sequence). V shed 6 bases and J 7 bases; nucleotides not matched to a gene: 11. The length of the CDR3 is 14 residues.

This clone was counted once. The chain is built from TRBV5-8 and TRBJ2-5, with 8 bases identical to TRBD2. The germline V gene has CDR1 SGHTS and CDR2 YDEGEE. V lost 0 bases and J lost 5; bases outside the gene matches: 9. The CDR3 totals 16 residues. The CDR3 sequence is CASSLGKGTSLETQYF. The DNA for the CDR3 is TGTGCCAGCAGCTTGGGAAAAGGGACTAGTCTGGAGACCCAGTACTTC. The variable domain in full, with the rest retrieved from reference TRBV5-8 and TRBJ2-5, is EAGVTQSPTHLIKTRGQQATLRCSPISGHTSVYWYQQALGLGLQFLLWYDEGEERNRGNFPPRFSGRQFPNYSSELNVNALELEDSALYLCASSLGKGTSLETQYFGPGTRLLVL.

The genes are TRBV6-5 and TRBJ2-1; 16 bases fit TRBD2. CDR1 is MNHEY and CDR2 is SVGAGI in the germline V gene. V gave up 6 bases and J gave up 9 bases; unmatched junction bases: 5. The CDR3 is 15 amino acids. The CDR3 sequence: CASSPGTSGRGEQFF. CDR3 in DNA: TGTGCCAGCAGCCCCGGGACTAGCGGGAGGGGTGAGCAGTTCTTC.

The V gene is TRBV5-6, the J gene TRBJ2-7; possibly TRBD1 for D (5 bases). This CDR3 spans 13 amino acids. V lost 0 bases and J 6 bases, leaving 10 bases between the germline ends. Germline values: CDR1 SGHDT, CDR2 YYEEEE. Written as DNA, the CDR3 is TGTGCCAGCAGCTTGGGTTTCACAGGCGAGCAGTACTTC. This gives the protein CASSLGFTGEQYF.

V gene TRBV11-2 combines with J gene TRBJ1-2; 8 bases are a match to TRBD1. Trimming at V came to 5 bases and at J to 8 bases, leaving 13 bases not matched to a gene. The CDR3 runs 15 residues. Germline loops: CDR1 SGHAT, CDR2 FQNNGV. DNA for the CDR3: TGTGCCAGCAGCCCTAATCCAGGGGGCATGGAAGGCTACACCTTC. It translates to CASSPNPGGMEGYTF. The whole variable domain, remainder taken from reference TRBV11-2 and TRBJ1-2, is EAGVAQSPRYKIIEKRQSVAFWCNPISGHATLYWYQQILGQGPKLLIQFQNNGVVDDSQLPKDRFSAERLKGVDSTLKIQPAKLEDSAVYLCASSPNPGGMEGYTFGSGTRLTVV.

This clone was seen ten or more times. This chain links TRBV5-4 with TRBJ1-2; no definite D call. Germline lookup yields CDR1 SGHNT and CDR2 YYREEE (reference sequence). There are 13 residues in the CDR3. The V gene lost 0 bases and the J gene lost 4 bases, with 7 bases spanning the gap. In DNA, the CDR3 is TGTGCCAGCAGCTTGGCGGACTCCTATGGCTACACCTTC. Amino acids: CASSLADSYGYTF.

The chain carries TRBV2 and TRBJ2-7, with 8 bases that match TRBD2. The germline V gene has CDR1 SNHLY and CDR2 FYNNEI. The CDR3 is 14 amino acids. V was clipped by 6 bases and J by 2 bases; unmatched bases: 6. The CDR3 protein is CASRVAGITYEQYF. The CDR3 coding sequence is TGTGCCAGCAGAGTAGCGGGGATTACCTACGAGCAGTACTTC.

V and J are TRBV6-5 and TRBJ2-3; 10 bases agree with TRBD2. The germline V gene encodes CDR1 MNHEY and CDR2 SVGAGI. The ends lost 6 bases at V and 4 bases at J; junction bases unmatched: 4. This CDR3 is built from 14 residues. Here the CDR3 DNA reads TGTGCCAGCAGGCTGACTAGCGGGCCAGATACGCAGTATTTT. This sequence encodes CASRLTSGPDTQYF.

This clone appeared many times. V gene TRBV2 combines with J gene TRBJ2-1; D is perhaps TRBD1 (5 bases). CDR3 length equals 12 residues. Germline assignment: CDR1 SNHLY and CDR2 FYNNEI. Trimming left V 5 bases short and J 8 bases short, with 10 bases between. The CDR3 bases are TGTGCCAGCAGTCCGGACAACGATGAGCAGTTCTTC. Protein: CASSPDNDEQFF.

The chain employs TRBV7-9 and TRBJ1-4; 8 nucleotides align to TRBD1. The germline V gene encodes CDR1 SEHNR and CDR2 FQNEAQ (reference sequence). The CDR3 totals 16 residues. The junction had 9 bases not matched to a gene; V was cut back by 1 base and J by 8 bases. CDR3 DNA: TGTGCCAGCAGCTTAGACCCCGGACAGGGTAAAGAAAAACTGTTTTTT. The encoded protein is CASSLDPGQGKEKLFF.

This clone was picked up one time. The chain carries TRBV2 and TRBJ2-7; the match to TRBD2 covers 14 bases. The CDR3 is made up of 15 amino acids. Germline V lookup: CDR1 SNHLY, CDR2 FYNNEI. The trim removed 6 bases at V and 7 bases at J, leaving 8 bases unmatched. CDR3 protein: CASRGLAGVVREQYF. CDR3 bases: TGTGCCAGCAGGGGACTAGCGGGAGTAGTTCGGGAGCAGTACTTC.

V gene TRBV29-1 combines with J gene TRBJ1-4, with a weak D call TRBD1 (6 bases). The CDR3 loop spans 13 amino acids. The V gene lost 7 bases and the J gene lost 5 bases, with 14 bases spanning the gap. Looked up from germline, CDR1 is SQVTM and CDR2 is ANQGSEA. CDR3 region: CSARDTQNEKLFF. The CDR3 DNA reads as TGCAGCGCCCGGGACACACAAAATGAAAAACTGTTTTTT.